The rows below give T cell receptor beta chains drawn from one sample of a study of cytomegalovirus exposure and HLA in healthy donors. Data came from immunoSEQ multiplex PCR; TCRdb stores just in-frame clones and leaves some out. Among 130,000 or so clones listed, more than 8% were seen once. Sequencing input: PBMCs. All receptors come from a middle-aged man in good health and CMV-seronegative. Each CDR3 is given with its conserved first and last residue. The D gene is left open where the match is weak. Expanded clones are given a class, and other clones once, few, many or no size at all.

size: few
J: TRBJ2-2
D: -
V: TRBV2
CDR3: CASSLGHTPNTGELFF
DNA: TGTGCCAGCAGTTTGGGACACACACCTAACACCGGGGAGCTGTTTTTT

size: -
J: TRBJ2-7
D: -
V: TRBV7-2
CDR3: CASSYSIGYEQYF
DNA: TGTGCCAGCAGCTACAGTATCGGCTACGAGCAGTACTTC

size: -
J: TRBJ1-1
D: TRBD1
V: TRBV5-4
CDR3: CASSFDGQGTEAFF
DNA: TGTGCCAGCAGCTTTGACGGACAGGGCACTGAAGCTTTCTTT

size: few
J: TRBJ2-1
D: TRBD2
V: TRBV28
CDR3: CATMGGVGSYNEQFF
DNA: TGTGCCACCATGGGGGGGGTAGGCTCCTACAATGAGCAGTTCTTC

size: -
J: TRBJ1-1
D: -
V: TRBV6-6
CDR3: CASEGNTEAFF
DNA: TGTGCCAGCGAGGGGAACACTGAAGCTTTCTTT

size: few
J: TRBJ2-2
D: -
V: TRBV5-1
CDR3: CASSAVIGGELFF
DNA: TGCGCCAGCAGTGCGGTTATCGGCGGGGAGCTGTTTTTT

size: -
J: TRBJ1-5
D: -
V: TRBV4-2
CDR3: CASSQVAVLSNQPQHF
DNA: TGTGCCAGCAGCCAAGTAGCGGTCCTTAGCAATCAGCCCCAGCATTTT

size: few
J: TRBJ2-3
D: TRBD2
V: TRBV2
CDR3: CASTGGGALGTQYF
DNA: TGTGCCAGCACGGGCGGGGGGGCACTCGGTACGCAGTATTTT

size: few
J: TRBJ2-2
D: -
V: TRBV5-1
CDR3: CASSLDLQDGELFF
DNA: TGCGCCAGCAGCTTGGACCTTCAGGACGGGGAGCTGTTTTTT

size: -
J: TRBJ2-1
D: TRBD2
V: TRBV25-1
CDR3: CASSEPGRVEQFF
DNA: TGTGCCAGCAGTGAACCTGGGAGGGTTGAGCAGTTCTTC

size: few
J: TRBJ1-3
D: TRBD1
V: TRBV7-3
CDR3: CASSLTGSGGNTIYF
DNA: TGTGCCAGCAGCTTGACCGGGTCAGGGGGCAACACCATATATTTT

size: few
J: TRBJ2-5
D: -
V: TRBV4-1
CDR3: CASSQAEWGLKETQYF
DNA: TGCGCCAGCAGCCAGGCCGAATGGGGGCTAAAAGAGACCCAGTACTTC

size: -
J: TRBJ2-1
D: TRBD2
V: TRBV4-2
CDR3: CASSQIIAGSEQFF
DNA: TGTGCCAGCAGCCAAATAATAGCGGGGAGCGAGCAGTTCTTC

size: few
J: TRBJ2-7
D: TRBD1
V: TRBV11-2
CDR3: CASNFRDRGPLEQYF
DNA: TGTGCCAGCAACTTCCGAGACAGGGGGCCCTTGGAGCAGTACTTC

size: -
J: TRBJ1-2
D: -
V: TRBV30
CDR3: CAWSVGTLRDTF
DNA: TGTGCCTGGAGTGTAGGGACACTCCGGGACACCTTC

size: -
J: TRBJ2-3
D: -
V: TRBV28
CDR3: CASTLDSSTDTQYF
DNA: TGTGCCAGCACTCTAGACTCTAGCACAGATACGCAGTATTTT

size: few
J: TRBJ1-1
D: -
V: TRBV6-5
CDR3: CASTREGGIISAFF
DNA: TGTGCCAGCACGAGGGAAGGAGGGATCATATCGGCTTTCTTT

size: -
J: TRBJ1-1
D: -
V: TRBV13
CDR3: CASSSPPGGTEAFF
DNA: TGTGCCAGCAGCTCCCCGCCGGGTGGAACTGAAGCTTTCTTT

size: few
J: TRBJ2-7
D: TRBD1
V: TRBV19
CDR3: CASSIGQGAYEQYF
DNA: TGTGCCAGTAGTATTGGACAGGGGGCCTACGAGCAGTACTTC

size: few
J: TRBJ1-2
D: -
V: TRBV5-1
CDR3: CASSTGTAGGYTF
DNA: TGCGCCAGCAGCACAGGGACGGCAGGCGGCTACACCTTC

size: few
J: TRBJ2-3
D: -
V: TRBV5-4
CDR3: CASSLPIDTDTQYF
DNA: TGTGCCAGCAGCTTGCCGATAGACACAGATACGCAGTATTTT

size: few
J: TRBJ2-1
D: TRBD2
V: TRBV11-2
CDR3: CASKQVGGVNEQFF
DNA: TGTGCCAGCAAGCAAGTGGGGGGGGTGAATGAGCAGTTCTTC

size: few
J: TRBJ1-5
D: TRBD1
V: TRBV19
CDR3: CASSYGTGSNQPQHF
DNA: TGTGCCAGTAGTTACGGGACAGGTAGCAATCAGCCCCAGCATTTT

size: few
J: TRBJ2-7
D: TRBD1
V: TRBV6-4
CDR3: CASSDTDRGVGEQYF
DNA: TGTGCCAGCAGTGATACGGACAGGGGTGTGGGCGAGCAGTACTTC

size: -
J: TRBJ2-5
D: -
V: TRBV30
CDR3: CAWSVKRSFGETQYF
DNA: TGTGCCTGGAGTGTAAAGCGCAGTTTCGGAGAGACCCAGTACTTC

size: few
J: TRBJ1-5
D: -
V: TRBV19
CDR3: CASSRETNQPQHF
DNA: TGTGCCAGTAGTAGGGAGACCAATCAGCCCCAGCATTTT

size: few
J: TRBJ2-2
D: -
V: TRBV6-5
CDR3: CASTRGGADGELFF
DNA: TGTGCCAGCACCCGGGGAGGAGCTGACGGGGAGCTGTTTTTT

size: few
J: TRBJ2-1
D: -
V: TRBV6-5
CDR3: CASSYPGSSYNEQFF
DNA: TGTGCCAGCAGTTATCCGGGGAGCTCCTACAATGAGCAGTTCTTC

size: -
J: TRBJ1-1
D: -
V: TRBV6-4
CDR3: CASRPSIQGTEAFF
DNA: TGTGCCAGCAGACCCTCCATTCAGGGGACTGAAGCTTTCTTT

size: few
J: TRBJ1-1
D: -
V: TRBV6-1
CDR3: CASSDTVNTEAFF
DNA: TGTGCCAGCAGTGATACAGTGAACACTGAAGCTTTCTTT

size: -
J: TRBJ2-7
D: -
V: TRBV5-1
CDR3: CASSFDTTYYEQYF
DNA: TGCGCCAGCAGCTTTGACACGACCTACTACGAGCAGTACTTC

size: -
J: TRBJ2-3
D: TRBD1
V: TRBV10-3
CDR3: CAIAPVTGDTQYF
DNA: TGTGCCATCGCCCCCGTGACAGGGGATACGCAGTATTTT

size: few
J: TRBJ1-1
D: -
V: TRBV6-1
CDR3: CSSIEDTEAFF
DNA: TGTAGCTCGATTGAGGACACTGAAGCTTTCTTT

size: few
J: TRBJ1-5
D: -
V: TRBV11-2
CDR3: CASSLAAGQPQHF
DNA: TGTGCCAGCAGCTTAGCGGCGGGCCAGCCCCAGCATTTT

size: few
J: TRBJ1-1
D: -
V: TRBV5-5
CDR3: CASIPTGASNTEAFF
DNA: TGTGCCAGCATTCCGACAGGCGCCTCGAACACTGAAGCTTTCTTT

size: -
J: TRBJ2-2
D: -
V: TRBV5-1
CDR3: CASSSLVLAKNHRLGELFF
DNA: TGCGCCAGCAGCTCCTTGGTACTAGCTAAGAACCACCGTCTCGGGGAGCTGTTTTTT

size: -
J: TRBJ1-6
D: -
V: TRBV7-2
CDR3: CASSFRGSSYNSPLHF
DNA: TGTGCCAGCAGCTTCCGGGGGAGCTCCTATAATTCACCCCTCCACTTT

size: -
J: TRBJ2-7
D: TRBD2
V: TRBV6-1
CDR3: CASTPGGIHEQYF
DNA: TGTGCCAGCACTCCGGGAGGGATCCACGAGCAGTACTTC

size: -
J: TRBJ2-7
D: -
V: TRBV28
CDR3: CASSLPGRQVHEQYF
DNA: TGTGCCAGCAGCCTGCCTGGCAGGCAGGTCCACGAGCAGTACTTC

size: -
J: TRBJ1-1
D: -
V: TRBV6-5
CDR3: CASSYTGRNTEAFF
DNA: TGTGCCAGCAGTTACACCGGGAGGAACACTGAAGCTTTCTTT

size: few
J: TRBJ2-4
D: TRBD1
V: TRBV28
CDR3: CATHRQGAKNIQYF
DNA: TGTGCCACCCATAGACAGGGAGCCAAGAACATTCAGTACTTC

size: few
J: TRBJ2-5
D: TRBD1
V: TRBV9
CDR3: CASSAGQKQETQYF
DNA: TGTGCCAGCAGCGCGGGACAGAAACAAGAGACCCAGTACTTC

size: -
J: TRBJ2-2
D: TRBD1
V: TRBV19
CDR3: CASRRGPQPFNTGELFF
DNA: TGTGCCAGTAGGAGGGGGCCCCAACCATTTAACACCGGGGAGCTGTTTTTT

size: few
J: TRBJ1-1
D: -
V: TRBV18
CDR3: CASSSSQVRNTEAFF
DNA: TGTGCCAGCTCATCTTCACAGGTCAGGAACACTGAAGCTTTCTTT

size: -
J: TRBJ2-7
D: -
V: TRBV6-1
CDR3: CASSVNEQYF
DNA: TGTGCCAGCAGTGTAAACGAGCAGTACTTC

size: -
J: TRBJ2-2
D: TRBD1
V: TRBV2
CDR3: CASSAGTGGNTGELFF
DNA: TGTGCCAGCAGTGCCGGGACAGGGGGTAACACCGGGGAGCTGTTTTTT

size: few
J: TRBJ2-5
D: -
V: TRBV5-1
CDR3: CASRSGQPYQETQYF
DNA: TGCGCCAGCAGGAGCGGACAGCCGTACCAAGAGACCCAGTACTTC

size: few
J: TRBJ2-3
D: TRBD1
V: TRBV10-3
CDR3: CATGQAANTQYF
DNA: TGTGCCACCGGACAGGCCGCTAATACGCAGTATTTT

size: few
J: TRBJ2-2
D: TRBD2
V: TRBV4-3
CDR3: CASSQSTGLAGGLAGELFF
DNA: TGCGCCAGCAGCCAATCCACAGGACTAGCGGGGGGTTTAGCCGGGGAGCTGTTTTTT

size: few
J: TRBJ2-2
D: TRBD1
V: TRBV4-2
CDR3: CASSQGQGATGELFF
DNA: TGTGCCAGCAGCCAGGGACAGGGGGCAACCGGGGAGCTGTTTTTT

size: few
J: TRBJ2-3
D: -
V: TRBV30
CDR3: CACRLQGTQYF
DNA: TGTGCCTGCCGCCTGCAGGGTACGCAGTATTTT

size: -
J: TRBJ1-4
D: -
V: TRBV5-5
CDR3: CASSLGVSGKLFF
DNA: TGTGCCAGCAGCTTAGGGGTATCGGGAAAACTGTTTTTT

size: -
J: TRBJ2-7
D: -
V: TRBV6-6
CDR3: CASITGRGDEQYF
DNA: TGTGCCAGCATTACGGGTCGTGGTGACGAGCAGTACTTC